The sequence of this TCR beta chain was determined in a study of a mutant IDH1 vaccine in newly diagnosed glioma. Study-wide background: Patients had received radiotherapy, temozolomide, or both previously, most receiving both.

Findings and limits, study-wide: Patients showed vaccine-induced immune responses at a rate of approximately 95%. Pseudoprogression apparently lacked any relation to changes in top peripheral T cell clonotypes.

TCRdb's table, derived via immunoSEQ multiplex PCR, lists solely in-frame clones and lacks some. The sample shows some 38,000 clones, roughly three quarters of them seen only once. Time point: baseline, week 1 (first vaccination visit). Treatment indicated: pre-vaccination baseline after standard-of-care therapy. New IDH1-mutant, ATRX-lost WHO grade 3 or 4 astrocytomas occurred in donors. Regarding this clone: Its antigen remains unidentified.

Trimming cost V 2 bases and J 6 bases, with 12 bases left between them. The CDR3 covers 13 residues. The V gene's germline CDR1 is SGHDT and CDR2 YYEEEE. The sample consisted of PBMCs, taken from a glioma patient treated with radiotherapy, temozolomide or both. The chain links TRBV5-6 to TRBJ2-7; possible D gene TRBD2, 6 bases. This sequence was found in a man aged 40-55 years with glioma. Some clones in this sample may be carry-over from other donors' samples. The CDR3: CASSLPLAGEQYF. The CDR3 DNA sequence: TGTGCCAGCAGCTTACCACTAGCCGGCGAGCAGTACTTC.